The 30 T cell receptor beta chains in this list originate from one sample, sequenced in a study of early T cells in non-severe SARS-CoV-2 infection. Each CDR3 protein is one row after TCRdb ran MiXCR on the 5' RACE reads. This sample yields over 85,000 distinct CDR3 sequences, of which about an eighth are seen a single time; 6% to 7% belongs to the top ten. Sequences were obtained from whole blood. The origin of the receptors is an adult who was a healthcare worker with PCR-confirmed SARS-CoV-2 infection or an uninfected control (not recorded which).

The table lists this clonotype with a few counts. The CDR3 loop is CASSIRLAAGAGANVLTF. CDR3 sequence (DNA): TGTGCCAGCAGCATTCGACTAGCGGCAGGGGCTGGGGCCAACGTCCTGACTTTC. The genes are TRBV9 and TRBJ2-6; 9 bases map to TRBD2. Germline CDR1 and CDR2: SGDLS and YYNGEE. V lost 4 bases and J lost 2; bases outside the gene matches: 10. The CDR3 contains 18 residues. The full variable domain, with the rest looked up from reference TRBV9 and TRBJ2-6, is DSGVTQTPKHLITATGQRVTLRCSPRSGDLSVYWYQQSLDQGLQFLIQYYNGEERAKGNILERFSAQQFPDLHSELNLSSLELGDSALYFCASSIRLAAGAGANVLTFGAGSRLTVL.

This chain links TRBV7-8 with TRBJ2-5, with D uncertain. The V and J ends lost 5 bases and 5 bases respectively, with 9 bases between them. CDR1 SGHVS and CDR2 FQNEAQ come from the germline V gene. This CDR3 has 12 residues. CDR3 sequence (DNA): TGTGCCAGCAGCACTCATAGGGAGACCCAGTACTTC. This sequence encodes CASSTHRETQYF.

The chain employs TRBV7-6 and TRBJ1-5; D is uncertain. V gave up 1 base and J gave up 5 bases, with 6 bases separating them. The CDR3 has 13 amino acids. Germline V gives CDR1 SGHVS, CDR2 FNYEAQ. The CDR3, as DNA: TGTGCCAGCAGCTTAGGATCCGATCAGCCCCAGCATTTT. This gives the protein CASSLGSDQPQHF.

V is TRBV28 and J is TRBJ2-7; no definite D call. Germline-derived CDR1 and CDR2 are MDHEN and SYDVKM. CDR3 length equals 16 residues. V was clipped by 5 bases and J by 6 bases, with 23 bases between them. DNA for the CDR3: TGTGCCAGCAGTCAACCGGATGGGGTCCTCGTCGGCGAGCAGTACTTC. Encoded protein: CASSQPDGVLVGEQYF.

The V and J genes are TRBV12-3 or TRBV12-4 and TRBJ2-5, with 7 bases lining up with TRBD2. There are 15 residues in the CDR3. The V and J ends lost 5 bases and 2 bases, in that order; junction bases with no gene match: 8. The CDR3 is CASSIQLAPQETQYF. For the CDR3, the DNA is TGTGCCAGCAGTATTCAACTAGCGCCACAAGAGACCCAGTACTTC.

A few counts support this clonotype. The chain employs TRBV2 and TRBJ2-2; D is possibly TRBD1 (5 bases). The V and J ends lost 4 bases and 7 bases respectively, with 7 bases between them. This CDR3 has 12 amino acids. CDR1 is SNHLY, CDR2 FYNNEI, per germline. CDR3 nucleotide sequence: TGTGCCAGCAGTGCGCAGGGCGGGGAGCTGTTTTTT. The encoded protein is CASSAQGGELFF.

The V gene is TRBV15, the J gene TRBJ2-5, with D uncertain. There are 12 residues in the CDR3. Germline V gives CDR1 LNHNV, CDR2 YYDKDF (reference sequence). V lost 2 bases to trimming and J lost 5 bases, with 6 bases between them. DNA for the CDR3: TGTGCCACCAGCAGATCGAGGGAGACCCAGTACTTC. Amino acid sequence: CATSRSRETQYF.

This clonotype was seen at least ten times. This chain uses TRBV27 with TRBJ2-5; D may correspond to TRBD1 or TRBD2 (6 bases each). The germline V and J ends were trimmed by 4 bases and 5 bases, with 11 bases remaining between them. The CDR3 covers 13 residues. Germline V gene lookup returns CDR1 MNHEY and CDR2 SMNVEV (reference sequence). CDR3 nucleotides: TGTGCCAGCAGTTGGACGGGGGCGGAGACCCAGTACTTC. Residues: CASSWTGAETQYF.

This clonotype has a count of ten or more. CDR3 coding DNA: TGTGCCAGCAGCTCCACCAGGGGTGGTCAGCCCCAGCATTTT. It encodes CASSSTRGGQPQHF. The chain is built from TRBV12-3 or TRBV12-4 and TRBJ1-5; D might be TRBD1 (6 bases). The CDR3 contains 14 residues. V was clipped by 6 bases and J by 6 bases, with 15 bases between them.

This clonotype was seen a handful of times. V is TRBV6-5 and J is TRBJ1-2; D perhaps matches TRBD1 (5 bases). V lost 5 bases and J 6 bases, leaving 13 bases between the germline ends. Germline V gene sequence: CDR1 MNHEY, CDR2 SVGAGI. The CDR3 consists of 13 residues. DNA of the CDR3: TGTGCCAGCAGTATGACAGTGGATGATGGCTACACCTTC. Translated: CASSMTVDDGYTF.

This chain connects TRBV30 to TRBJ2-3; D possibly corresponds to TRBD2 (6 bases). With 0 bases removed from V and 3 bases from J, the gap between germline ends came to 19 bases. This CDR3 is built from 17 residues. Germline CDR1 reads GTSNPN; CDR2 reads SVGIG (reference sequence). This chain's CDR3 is CAWSVRRGVQRTDTQYF. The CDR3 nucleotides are TGTGCCTGGAGTGTACGGAGGGGCGTTCAGAGGACAGATACGCAGTATTTT.

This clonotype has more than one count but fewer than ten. CDR3: CASSPLASGELFF. DNA of the CDR3: TGTGCCAGTAGTCCTCTAGCGAGCGGGGAGCTGTTTTTT. The chain uses TRBV19 and TRBJ2-2; D possibly corresponds to TRBD2 (6 bases). The length of the CDR3 is 13 residues. V lost 5 bases and J lost 7, with 11 bases in between. CDR1 is LNHDA and CDR2 is SQIVND in the germline V gene (reference sequence).

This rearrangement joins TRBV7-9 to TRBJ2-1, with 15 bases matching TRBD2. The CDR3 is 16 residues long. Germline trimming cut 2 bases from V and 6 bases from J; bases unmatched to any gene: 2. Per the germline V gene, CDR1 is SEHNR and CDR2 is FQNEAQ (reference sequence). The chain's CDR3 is CASSLSGLAGGNEQFF. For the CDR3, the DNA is TGTGCCAGCAGCTTATCGGGACTAGCGGGAGGCAATGAGCAGTTCTTC.

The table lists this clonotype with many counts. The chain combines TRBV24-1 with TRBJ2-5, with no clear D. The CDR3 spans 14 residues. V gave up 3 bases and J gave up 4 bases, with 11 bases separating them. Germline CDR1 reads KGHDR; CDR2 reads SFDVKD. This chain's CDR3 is CATSDTRSGETQYF. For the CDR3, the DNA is TGTGCCACCAGTGATACTCGGTCGGGAGAGACCCAGTACTTC.

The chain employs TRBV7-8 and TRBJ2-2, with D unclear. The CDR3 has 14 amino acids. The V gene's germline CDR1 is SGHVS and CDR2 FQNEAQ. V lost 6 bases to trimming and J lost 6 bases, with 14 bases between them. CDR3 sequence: CASRSEPAAGELFF. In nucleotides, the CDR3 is TGTGCCAGCAGATCAGAGCCGGCGGCCGGGGAGCTGTTTTTT.

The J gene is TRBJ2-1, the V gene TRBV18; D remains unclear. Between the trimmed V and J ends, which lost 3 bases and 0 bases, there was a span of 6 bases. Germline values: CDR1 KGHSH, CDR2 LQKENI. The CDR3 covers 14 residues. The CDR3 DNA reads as TGTGCCAGCTCACCTCCAAGCTCCTACAATGAGCAGTTCTTC. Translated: CASSPPSSYNEQFF.

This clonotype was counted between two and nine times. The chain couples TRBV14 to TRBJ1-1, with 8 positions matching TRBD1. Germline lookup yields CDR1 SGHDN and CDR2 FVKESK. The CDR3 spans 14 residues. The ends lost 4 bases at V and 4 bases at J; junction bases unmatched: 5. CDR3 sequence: CASSRIQGGTEAFF. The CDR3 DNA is TGTGCCAGCAGCCGAATACAGGGGGGCACTGAAGCTTTCTTT.

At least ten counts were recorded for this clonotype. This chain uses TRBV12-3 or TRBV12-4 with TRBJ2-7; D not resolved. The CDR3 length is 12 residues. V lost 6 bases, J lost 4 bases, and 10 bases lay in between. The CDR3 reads CASSLTRYEQYF. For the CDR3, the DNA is TGTGCCAGCAGCCTTACACGATACGAGCAGTACTTC.

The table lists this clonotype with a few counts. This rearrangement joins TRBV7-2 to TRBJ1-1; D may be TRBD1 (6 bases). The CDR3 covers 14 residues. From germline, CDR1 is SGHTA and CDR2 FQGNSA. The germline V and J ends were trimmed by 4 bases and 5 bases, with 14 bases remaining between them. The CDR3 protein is CASSSLTGMTEAFF. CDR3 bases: TGTGCCAGCAGCTCCCTCACAGGGATGACTGAAGCTTTCTTT.

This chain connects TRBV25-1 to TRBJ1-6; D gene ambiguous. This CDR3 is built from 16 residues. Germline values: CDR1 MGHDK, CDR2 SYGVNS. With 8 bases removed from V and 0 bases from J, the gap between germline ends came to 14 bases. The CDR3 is CASSALRDSYNSPLHF. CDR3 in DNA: TGTGCCAGCTCAGCCCTCCGGGACTCCTATAATTCACCCCTCCACTTT.

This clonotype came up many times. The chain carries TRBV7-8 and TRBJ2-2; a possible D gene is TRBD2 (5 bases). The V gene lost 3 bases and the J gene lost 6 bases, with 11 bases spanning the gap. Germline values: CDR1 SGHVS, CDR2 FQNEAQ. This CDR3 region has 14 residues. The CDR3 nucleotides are TGTGCCAGCAGCTTGGGAATGGGAGCCGGGGAGCTGTTTTTT. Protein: CASSLGMGAGELFF.

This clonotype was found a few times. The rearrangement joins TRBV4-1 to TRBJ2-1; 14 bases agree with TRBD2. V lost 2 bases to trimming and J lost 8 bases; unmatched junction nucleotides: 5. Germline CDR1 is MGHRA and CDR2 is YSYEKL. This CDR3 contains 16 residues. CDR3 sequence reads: CASSQRLAGGPHEQFF. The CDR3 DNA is TGCGCCAGCAGCCAACGACTAGCGGGAGGGCCACATGAGCAGTTCTTC.

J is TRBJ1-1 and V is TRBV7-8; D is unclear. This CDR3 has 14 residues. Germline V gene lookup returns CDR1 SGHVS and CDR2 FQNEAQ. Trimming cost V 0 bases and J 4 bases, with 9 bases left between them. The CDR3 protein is CASSLASLGTEAFF. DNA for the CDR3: TGTGCCAGCAGCTTAGCCTCCCTAGGCACTGAAGCTTTCTTT.

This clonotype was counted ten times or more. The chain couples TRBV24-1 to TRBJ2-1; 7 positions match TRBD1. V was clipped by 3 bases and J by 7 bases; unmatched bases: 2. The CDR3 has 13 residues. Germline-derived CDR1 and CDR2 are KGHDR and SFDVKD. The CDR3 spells CATSDDRVNEQFF. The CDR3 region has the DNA TGTGCCACCAGTGATGACAGGGTGAATGAGCAGTTCTTC.

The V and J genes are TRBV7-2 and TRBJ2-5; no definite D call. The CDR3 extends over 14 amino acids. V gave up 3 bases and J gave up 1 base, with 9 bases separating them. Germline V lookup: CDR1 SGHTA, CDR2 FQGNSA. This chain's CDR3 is CASSFYRSQETQYF. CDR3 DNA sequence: TGTGCCAGCAGCTTTTATCGCTCCCAAGAGACCCAGTACTTC.

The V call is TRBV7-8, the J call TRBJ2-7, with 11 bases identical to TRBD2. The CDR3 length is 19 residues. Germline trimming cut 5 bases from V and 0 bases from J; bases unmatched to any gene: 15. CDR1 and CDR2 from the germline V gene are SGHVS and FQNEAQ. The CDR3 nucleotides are TGTGCCAGCAGCCCAACTGGGGTAGCGGGAGGGCCCGTCTCCTACGAGCAGTACTTC. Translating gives CASSPTGVAGGPVSYEQYF.

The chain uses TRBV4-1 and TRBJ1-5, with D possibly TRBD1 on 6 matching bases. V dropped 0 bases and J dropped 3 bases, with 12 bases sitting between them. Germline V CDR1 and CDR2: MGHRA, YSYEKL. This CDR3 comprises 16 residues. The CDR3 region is CASSQEGGRSNQPQHF. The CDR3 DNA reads TGCGCCAGCAGCCAAGAAGGGGGGAGGTCCAATCAGCCCCAGCATTTT.

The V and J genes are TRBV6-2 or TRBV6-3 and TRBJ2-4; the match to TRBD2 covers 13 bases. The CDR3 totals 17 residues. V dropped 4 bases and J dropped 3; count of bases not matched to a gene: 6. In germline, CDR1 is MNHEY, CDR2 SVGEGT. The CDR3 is CASSFPLAGGDKNIQYF. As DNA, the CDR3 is TGTGCCAGCAGTTTCCCACTAGCGGGAGGGGACAAAAACATTCAGTACTTC.

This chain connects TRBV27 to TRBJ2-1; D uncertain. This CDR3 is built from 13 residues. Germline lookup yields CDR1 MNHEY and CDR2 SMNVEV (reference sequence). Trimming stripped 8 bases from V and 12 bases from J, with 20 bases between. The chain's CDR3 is CASRDPGRHGQFF. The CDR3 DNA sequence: TGTGCCAGCCGAGACCCCGGACGTCACGGGCAGTTCTTC.

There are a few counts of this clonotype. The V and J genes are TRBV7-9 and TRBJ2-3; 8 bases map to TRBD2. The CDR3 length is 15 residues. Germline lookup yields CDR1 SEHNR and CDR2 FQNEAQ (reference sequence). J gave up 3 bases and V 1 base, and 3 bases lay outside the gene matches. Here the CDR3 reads CASSLDSGETDTQYF. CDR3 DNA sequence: TGTGCCAGCAGCTTAGATAGCGGGGAGACAGATACGCAGTATTTT.